These T cell receptor beta chains were read from a single sample in a study of long-term antiretroviral therapy in people with HIV. Clones were sequenced by immunoSEQ multiplex PCR, and TCRdb holds only the in-frame ones, with some missing. This table has 20,000 to 25,000 clones, approximately 80% appearing once. The sequencing here drew on unsorted PBMCs, taken 0.3 years after starting antiretroviral therapy. The source of these receptors is a middle-aged man with HIV. CDR3s include the opening cysteine and the closing phenylalanine or tryptophan. A D gene is named only where the DNA matches it firmly. The size entry is marked missing in some rows and otherwise reads once, few, many or a size class.

>TRBJ1-1|NA|TRBV6-5|NA
CASRGWAPEAFF
TGTGCCAGCAGGGGGTGGGCCCCTGAAGCTTTCTTT
>TRBJ2-7|NA|TRBV18|TRBD1
CASSPDRAHEQYF
TGTGCCAGCTCACCCGACAGGGCCCACGAGCAGTACTTC
>TRBJ1-6|NA|TRBV28|NA
CASRNSGAGYNSPLHF
TGTGCCAGCAGGAATTCCGGGGCGGGCTATAATTCACCCCTCCACTTT
>TRBJ2-5|NA|TRBV11-3|TRBD2
CASSRGLAEETQYF
TGTGCCAGCAGCAGGGGACTAGCGGAAGAGACCCAGTACTTC
>TRBJ2-5|NA|TRBV6-5|NA
CASTPSFRYWETQYF
TGTGCCAGCACTCCATCCTTCCGATACTGGGAGACCCAGTACTTC
>TRBJ2-1|NA|TRBV2|NA
CASTLVRSNEQFF
TGTGCCAGCACTCTAGTAAGGTCTAATGAGCAGTTCTTC
>TRBJ1-2|NA|TRBV7-8|NA
CASSVVRVNNYGYTF
TGTGCCAGCAGCGTTGTCAGGGTTAATAACTATGGCTACACCTTC
>TRBJ1-3|few|TRBV9|NA
CASSVAGDGNTIYF
TGTGCCAGCAGCGTAGCAGGGGACGGAAACACCATATATTTT
>TRBJ1-6|NA|TRBV5-4|TRBD1
CASSRSGQTTRYNSPLHF
TGTGCCAGCAGCCGGTCGGGACAGACAACCCGCTATAATTCACCCCTCCACTTT
>TRBJ1-5|NA|TRBV19|NA
CASSPRAGSGNQPQHF
TGTGCCAGTAGCCCAAGAGCGGGGTCGGGCAATCAGCCCCAGCATTTT